Shown below are 3 T cell receptor beta chains from a single sample sequenced in a study of T cell responses to AZD1222 COVID-19 vaccine. Assay used: immunoSEQ multiplex PCR; TCRdb lists only in-frame clones, some missing. This table holds about 150,000 clones, around 90% found once. Here the sequenced sample was peripheral blood, taken 28 days after the second AZD1222 dose. The source is an adult who received the AZD1222 COVID-19 vaccine.

V and J are TRBV30 and TRBJ2-2, with unresolved D. This CDR3 contains 12 residues. Germline lookup yields CDR1 GTSNPN and CDR2 SVGIG (reference sequence). Trimming cost V 2 bases and J 5 bases, with 6 bases left between them. The CDR3: CAWSYETGELFF. The CDR3 bases are TGTGCCTGGAGTTATGAGACCGGGGAGCTGTTTTTT.

This rearrangement joins TRBV4-3 to TRBJ1-5, with a tentative D call TRBD1 (5 bases). Trimming removed 0 bases at V and 7 bases at J, with 7 bases between. The CDR3 totals 13 residues. CDR1 and CDR2 from the germline V gene are LGHNA and YSLEER. CDR3 protein: CASSQDRVQPQHF. The CDR3, as DNA: TGCGCCAGCAGCCAAGACAGGGTGCAGCCCCAGCATTTT.

The chain is built from TRBV7-6 and TRBJ2-7, with a weak D call TRBD2 (7 bases). The CDR3 sequence is 14 residues long. Trimming left V 2 bases short and J 3 bases short, with 11 bases between. The V gene's germline CDR1 is SGHVS and CDR2 FNYEAQ. The CDR3 region has the DNA TGTGCCAGCAGCTTACAAGGGGGGGACTACGAGCAGTACTTC. Translating it yields CASSLQGGDYEQYF.